The rows below give T cell receptor beta chains drawn from one sample of a study of control samples from healthy donors and cancer patients. Produced via immunoSEQ multiplex PCR; TCRdb's table is partial and in-frame only. The sample lists about 250,000 clones; roughly 80% were seen once. The specimen was PBMCs. These receptors originate from a woman aged 60-70 years with lung cancer. CDR3s leave out the opening cysteine and the closing phenylalanine or tryptophan. The size field is filled for only some rows; it gives once, few, many or a size class.

v_call: TRBV5-1
clone_size: -
j_call: TRBJ2-6
cdr3_aa: ASSSTGTGANVLT

v_call: TRBV5-1
clone_size: -
j_call: TRBJ2-1
cdr3_aa: ASSLPLAATYNEQF

v_call: TRBV28
clone_size: -
j_call: TRBJ1-2
cdr3_aa: ASRDRAYGYT

v_call: TRBV6-1
clone_size: -
j_call: TRBJ2-7
cdr3_aa: ASSELLAAHYEQY

v_call: TRBV10-3
clone_size: -
j_call: TRBJ2-1
cdr3_aa: AIRPRTSGTTKYNEQF

v_call: TRBV19
clone_size: few
j_call: TRBJ1-6
cdr3_aa: ASSLGTGSNSPLH

v_call: TRBV10-3
clone_size: -
j_call: TRBJ1-2
cdr3_aa: ATGQGTFYGYT

v_call: TRBV7-3
clone_size: -
j_call: TRBJ2-2
cdr3_aa: ASSLTAGGVGTNTGELF

v_call: TRBV4-1
clone_size: once
j_call: TRBJ2-1
cdr3_aa: ASSQHFIVGQEIQF

v_call: TRBV6-1
clone_size: -
j_call: TRBJ2-3
cdr3_aa: ALKRGGPTDTQY

v_call: TRBV28
clone_size: -
j_call: TRBJ1-2
cdr3_aa: ASSFRFRGVWGYT

v_call: TRBV2
clone_size: -
j_call: TRBJ1-1
cdr3_aa: ASSGGLLMNTEAF

v_call: TRBV11-2
clone_size: -
j_call: TRBJ1-1
cdr3_aa: ASSPLDRLREAF

v_call: TRBV29-1
clone_size: -
j_call: TRBJ1-1
cdr3_aa: SVDRDRNTEAF

v_call: TRBV2
clone_size: -
j_call: TRBJ2-2
cdr3_aa: ASSPLVAGELF

v_call: TRBV10-1
clone_size: -
j_call: TRBJ1-1
cdr3_aa: ASSEFSRDTEAF

v_call: TRBV19
clone_size: -
j_call: TRBJ1-1
cdr3_aa: ASSYGVGAGVTEAF

v_call: TRBV19
clone_size: few
j_call: TRBJ1-1
cdr3_aa: ASSLNRDTEAF

v_call: TRBV11-2
clone_size: -
j_call: TRBJ2-5
cdr3_aa: ASSESKSTTGTQY

v_call: TRBV19
clone_size: -
j_call: TRBJ2-5
cdr3_aa: ASSIGVRGLQETQY

v_call: TRBV5-6
clone_size: -
j_call: TRBJ2-7
cdr3_aa: ASSDRTGVYYEQY

v_call: TRBV3-1/TRBV3-2
clone_size: -
j_call: TRBJ2-5
cdr3_aa: ASSPSIGETQY

v_call: TRBV6-1
clone_size: -
j_call: TRBJ1-6
cdr3_aa: ASSEGAVSSYNSPLH

v_call: TRBV27
clone_size: -
j_call: TRBJ2-5
cdr3_aa: ASSLGPGYQETQY

v_call: TRBV6-2/TRBV6-3
clone_size: -
j_call: TRBJ1-2
cdr3_aa: ASTPTGIYGYT

v_call: TRBV7-9
clone_size: -
j_call: TRBJ1-6
cdr3_aa: ASSPRGGTYNSPLH

v_call: TRBV6-5
clone_size: -
j_call: TRBJ2-1
cdr3_aa: ASRLAYSSYNEQF

v_call: TRBV20-1
clone_size: -
j_call: TRBJ1-1
cdr3_aa: SAPRHPQAF

v_call: TRBV12-3/TRBV12-4
clone_size: -
j_call: TRBJ1-2
cdr3_aa: ASSLDSGYGYT

v_call: TRBV3-1/TRBV3-2
clone_size: -
j_call: TRBJ2-5
cdr3_aa: ASSQAGGSRETQY

v_call: TRBV5-1
clone_size: once
j_call: TRBJ2-1
cdr3_aa: ASSLVGDSINEQF

v_call: TRBV9
clone_size: -
j_call: TRBJ2-1
cdr3_aa: ASSALLAGNNEQF

v_call: TRBV9
clone_size: -
j_call: TRBJ2-7
cdr3_aa: ASSVSPLTVQY

v_call: TRBV5-1
clone_size: -
j_call: TRBJ1-2
cdr3_aa: ASSQETRQGAFRYT

v_call: TRBV9
clone_size: -
j_call: TRBJ2-7
cdr3_aa: ASSAPGAGTMYEQY

v_call: TRBV19
clone_size: -
j_call: TRBJ2-2
cdr3_aa: ASSIRGMAGELF

v_call: TRBV6-1
clone_size: -
j_call: TRBJ2-7
cdr3_aa: ASSDTVTRGEQY

v_call: TRBV7-3
clone_size: -
j_call: TRBJ1-6
cdr3_aa: ASSSRAGLNSPLH

v_call: TRBV28
clone_size: -
j_call: TRBJ2-7
cdr3_aa: ASRYPPAYEQY

v_call: TRBV10-2
clone_size: few
j_call: TRBJ1-1
cdr3_aa: ASSESAGNTEAF

v_call: TRBV6-2/TRBV6-3
clone_size: few
j_call: TRBJ1-1
cdr3_aa: ASSSPSRNTEAF

v_call: TRBV15
clone_size: -
j_call: TRBJ1-1
cdr3_aa: ATSSRGGINTEAF

v_call: TRBV9
clone_size: -
j_call: TRBJ2-5
cdr3_aa: ASSVGPQGRQETQY

v_call: TRBV6-4
clone_size: -
j_call: TRBJ2-1
cdr3_aa: ASRGGQYNEQF

v_call: TRBV11-2
clone_size: -
j_call: TRBJ1-6
cdr3_aa: ASSPGQGFSPLH

v_call: TRBV6-5
clone_size: -
j_call: TRBJ2-3
cdr3_aa: ASTRTGRTDTQY

v_call: TRBV6-4
clone_size: -
j_call: TRBJ1-2
cdr3_aa: ASSEPGLLNYGYT

v_call: TRBV3-1/TRBV3-2
clone_size: -
j_call: TRBJ2-5
cdr3_aa: ASSTTSGGYQETQY